These T cell receptor beta chains were read from a single sample in a study of cytomegalovirus exposure and HLA in healthy donors. Sequenced by immunoSEQ multiplex PCR; TCRdb stores in-frame clones only, minus some. The profile shows around 150,000 clones, less than 9.5% of them singletons. The specimen was PBMCs. These TCRs come from a male donor in good health and CMV-seronegative. Both conserved end residues are part of each CDR3. A D gene is named only where the DNA matches it firmly. Rows may omit the clone size; those that give it use once, few, many or a size class.

v_gene	j_gene	abundance	d_gene	CDR3aa	CDR3nt
TRBV29-1	TRBJ1-2	few	TRBD1	CSVELGTAEGYTF	TGCAGCGTTGAACTCGGGACAGCGGAGGGCTACACCTTC
TRBV5-6	TRBJ1-2	few	.	CASSFASNSAF	TGTGCCAGCAGCTTCGCTTCTAATAGCGCTTTC
TRBV4-1	TRBJ1-5	few	.	CASSQVRGRDSNQPQHF	TGCGCCAGCAGCCAAGTCCGCGGCAGAGATAGCAATCAGCCCCAGCATTTT
TRBV27	TRBJ2-4	few	TRBD1	CASSPRTGVAKNIQYF	TGTGCCAGCAGTCCGCGGACAGGGGTGGCCAAAAACATTCAGTACTTC
TRBV6-5	TRBJ1-1	.	TRBD1	CASSFGTGNTEAFF	TGTGCCAGCAGCTTCGGGACAGGGAACACTGAAGCTTTCTTT
TRBV2	TRBJ2-5	few	.	CASSESVETQYF	TGTGCCAGCAGTGAAAGCGTAGAGACCCAGTACTTC
TRBV6-6	TRBJ1-2	.	.	CASSYSSVDYGYTF	TGTGCCAGCAGTTACTCGAGCGTCGACTATGGCTACACCTTC
TRBV9	TRBJ2-7	few	TRBD1	CASSPTRVQGIKEQYF	TGTGCCAGCAGCCCAACCCGCGTACAGGGGATAAAGGAGCAGTACTTC
TRBV7-9	TRBJ1-6	.	.	CASSLPTGRGGNSPLHF	TGTGCCAGCAGCTTACCTACTGGACGGGGGGGAAATTCACCCCTCCACTTT
TRBV28	TRBJ1-2	.	.	CASSLRPYYGYTF	TGTGCCAGCAGTTTACGTCCCTACTATGGCTACACCTTC
TRBV9	TRBJ2-3	.	TRBD2	CASSLAGEADTQYF	TGTGCCAGCAGCTTAGCGGGAGAGGCAGATACGCAGTATTTT
TRBV27	TRBJ1-5	few	.	CASSLRGSHQPQHF	TGTGCCAGCAGTTTAAGAGGGTCTCATCAGCCCCAGCATTTT
TRBV7-2	TRBJ2-5	.	.	CASSPFYTQETQYF	TGTGCCAGCAGCCCCTTTTACACCCAAGAGACCCAGTACTTC
TRBV14	TRBJ2-2	.	.	CASSPLQDTGELFF	TGTGCCAGCAGCCCTCTACAGGACACCGGGGAGCTGTTTTTT
TRBV4-2	TRBJ2-7	few	.	CASSSWVAVSYEQYF	TGTGCCAGCAGCTCCTGGGTAGCGGTCTCCTACGAGCAGTACTTC
TRBV4-3	TRBJ2-7	.	TRBD1	CASSPSGQDSYEQYF	TGCGCCAGCAGCCCTTCGGGACAGGACTCCTACGAGCAGTACTTC
TRBV5-1	TRBJ2-7	.	.	CASSGQAGYEQYF	TGCGCCAGCAGCGGACAGGCGGGGTACGAGCAGTACTTC
TRBV19	TRBJ2-3	few	.	CASSTGRADTQYF	TGTGCCAGTAGCACAGGAAGGGCAGATACGCAGTATTTT
TRBV7-2	TRBJ2-7	.	.	CASSPQGAREQYF	TGTGCCAGCAGCCCCCAAGGGGCGAGGGAGCAGTACTTC
TRBV7-9	TRBJ1-1	.	.	CASSSPGVINTEAFF	TGTGCCAGCAGCTCCCCGGGGGTAATTAACACTGAAGCTTTCTTT
TRBV29-1	TRBJ1-4	.	.	CSVEYSATNEKLFF	TGCAGCGTCGAATACAGTGCAACTAATGAAAAACTGTTTTTT
TRBV5-1	TRBJ1-4	.	.	CASSLGGEDEKLFF	TGCGCCAGCAGCTTGGGTGGAGAGGATGAAAAACTGTTTTTT
TRBV2	TRBJ1-6	.	TRBD1	CASSATGIISPLHF	TGTGCCAGCAGTGCGACAGGGATCATCTCACCCCTCCACTTT
TRBV27	TRBJ1-1	.	.	CASSLSYQGNTEAFF	TGTGCCAGCAGTTTATCATACCAGGGGAACACTGAAGCTTTCTTT
TRBV7-9	TRBJ1-2	.	.	CASSEQGSQYGYTF	TGTGCCAGCAGCGAGCAGGGGAGTCAGTATGGCTACACCTTC
TRBV2	TRBJ1-1	.	.	CASSVAGPDTEAFF	TGTGCCAGCAGTGTCGCAGGGCCGGACACTGAAGCTTTCTTT
TRBV9	TRBJ2-5	few	.	CASSASSTAQETQYF	TGTGCCAGCAGCGCCTCCTCTACAGCCCAAGAGACCCAGTACTTC
TRBV18	TRBJ1-5	.	TRBD1	CASSKDRANQPQHF	TGTGCCAGCTCAAAGGACAGGGCCAATCAGCCCCAGCATTTT
TRBV12-5	TRBJ2-3	few	TRBD1	CASGLANRDRDFWGDTQYF	TGTGCTAGTGGTTTGGCGAACCGGGACAGGGACTTTTGGGGAGATACGCAGTATTTT
TRBV11-2	TRBJ2-7	.	TRBD2	CASSSPRGSGFSYEQYF	TGTGCCAGCAGCTCGCCCCGGGGTAGCGGGTTCTCCTACGAGCAGTACTTC
TRBV7-2	TRBJ1-2	.	TRBD1	CASSSSGTGVGYTF	TGTGCCAGCAGCTCATCCGGGACAGGGGTCGGCTACACCTTC
TRBV28	TRBJ2-1	.	TRBD2	CASSSGTSAYNEQFF	TGTGCCAGCAGTTCCGGGACTAGCGCCTACAATGAGCAGTTCTTC
TRBV28	TRBJ2-7	few	TRBD2	CASSTGGRYEQYF	TGTGCCAGCAGCACGGGAGGCCGCTACGAGCAGTACTTC
TRBV6-6	TRBJ2-7	.	TRBD2	CASSYWTSSSYEQYF	TGTGCCAGCAGTTACTGGACTAGCAGCTCCTACGAGCAGTACTTC
TRBV30	TRBJ2-5	.	TRBD2	CAWTRGGQGQQETQYF	TGTGCCTGGACCCGGGGGGGGCAGGGGCAACAAGAGACCCAGTACTTC
TRBV29-1	TRBJ2-3	few	TRBD2	CSVPGLREGTQYF	TGCAGCGTCCCAGGCCTACGGGAGGGTACGCAGTATTTT
TRBV7-2	TRBJ1-5	few	.	CASSQGGGNQPQHF	TGTGCCAGCAGCCAAGGAGGTGGCAATCAGCCCCAGCATTTT
TRBV5-1	TRBJ1-5	few	.	CASSLVGGADQPQHF	TGCGCCAGCAGCTTGGTTGGTGGAGCCGATCAGCCCCAGCATTTT
TRBV29-1	TRBJ2-5	few	TRBD2	CSVTPSGKETQYF	TGCAGCGTCACCCCTAGCGGGAAGGAGACCCAGTACTTC
TRBV7-9	TRBJ1-1	.	TRBD1	CASSLRQGLTEAFF	TGTGCCAGCAGCCTCCGACAGGGCCTTACTGAAGCTTTCTTT
TRBV6-5	TRBJ1-1	.	.	CASRLTHRDWEAFF	TGTGCCAGCAGACTCACCCACAGGGATTGGGAAGCTTTCTTT
TRBV7-9	TRBJ2-1	.	TRBD1	CASSLAYDTGTGGNEQFF	TGTGCCAGCAGCTTAGCTTACGATACCGGGACAGGGGGGAATGAGCAGTTCTTC